The following is a TCR beta chain sequence with its context. It has no known antigen specificity. No much larger clone exists at a distance of one base, and base qualities are not known. From its cysteine to its phenylalanine, the CDR3 spans 15 amino acids. The kept DNA is CDR3 alone, 45 bases in frame from the first base. CDR1 and CDR2 are drawn from the germline V gene (reference sequence): LNHDA, SQIVND. A distance of 13 bases separates the germline ends of V and J, which lose 0 bases and 8 bases respectively. This sample stems from a study of identifying expanded T cells in peripheral blood (dated by TCRdb to about 2019). Broadly, across the study: Technical replicates were generated by sequencing separate aliquots of the same genomic DNA pool, and four replicates were compared pairwise. What the work shows at the level of the full study, not this receptor alone: The binomial model flagged roughly 1.3 differentially abundant clones between technical replicates but approximately 16 over approximately 2 weeks and roughly 19 over about four weeks. For all healthy donors, the variance in clone template counts between two-week samples rose significantly as total template count increased. The authors expected that biological variance in healthy repertoires might rise further over much longer intervals, such as months to years. Across all healthy-donor time intervals, the beta-binomial model significantly lowered both the number of clones called differentially abundant and the false-positive rate.

The immunoSEQ Assay, which relies on bias-controlled multiplex PCR amplification of genomic DNA, was used to profile TCRbeta CDR3 regions. As for the original processing: To quantify the absolute abundance of each unique TCRbeta CDR3 region, the sequences were collapsed and filtered. Differential abundance was tested with two models: a binomial (Fisher-equivalent) model and a beta-binomial model that adds time-dependent variance fitted from healthy donors. Clones with fewer than 5 combined templates were removed, and a clone was called differentially abundant if the clone's Benjamini-Hochberg FDR was below 0.01. In the beta-binomial model, variance was expressed as a function of the total template count across the two samples, in the form v = (b*log(k)+a)^2. TCRdb holds this immuneACCESS table with in-frame rearrangements only. Some clones are missing; in checked studies, unresolved V genes explain under half, and the rest has no known cause. V, J and clone size reflect that table, while D and trimming were determined from the DNA. The sample table contains roughly 81,000 clones; only one count was recorded for 84% of them. Less than 20% of the sample is in the top ten clones.

During the collection period, no immune events, such as infections, were documented for the healthy donors. Time-dependent variance in a beta-binomial model of T-cell clone differential abundance was calibrated using healthy-donor blood repertoires as a training cohort. The training cohort included around 10 healthy donors, of whom 3 were female and 7 were male. An age range of about 29 to 70 years, with an average of about 45 years, was recorded for the donors. Obtained from a commercial supplier, whole blood was collected from each healthy donor at three time points set around two weeks apart. Genomic DNA was extracted from unsorted whole blood for immunosequencing.

In this chain, TRBV19 is recombined with TRBJ2-2, and possibly TRBD1, on 6 matching bases. The sample consisted of blood. The sequence came from a person aged 18-70 years in good health. The DNA sequence is as follows: TGTGCCAGTAGTATAGATCAGACAGGTTTTGGGGAGCTGTTTTTT. It codes for CASSIDQTGFGELFF.